Below, 32 T cell receptor beta chains from the same sample are listed, as sequenced in a study of low-dose radiotherapy and immunotherapy resistance in tumors. Time point given: before trial treatment. Both TCRalpha and TCRbeta chains were reverse transcribed with V-gene-specific primers. A constant-region primer paired with the V-primer adapter amplified TCRs over about 19 PCR cycles. TCRdb reprocessed the reads with MiXCR, giving one entry per CDR3 protein. The profile shows 54,000 or so distinct CDR3 sequences, 25% of them singletons. The sample consisted of PBMCs, taken before treatment. These receptors were collected from a male donor with prostate cancer.

This clonotype was detected ten times or more. The gene calls are TRBV29-1 and TRBJ2-4; TRBD1 matches 8 bases. This CDR3 is built from 13 residues. Unmatched junction bases numbered 6, after V lost 7 bases and J lost 4 bases. Germline V CDR1 and CDR2: SQVTM, ANQGSEA. The CDR3 loop is CSGGQGVKNIQYF. DNA of the CDR3: TGCAGCGGTGGACAGGGAGTTAAAAACATTCAGTACTTC.

The chain is built from TRBV18 and TRBJ1-1; D is perhaps TRBD1 (6 bases). The germline CDR1 and CDR2 sequences are KGHSH and LQKENI. Trimming took off 0 bases at V and 3 bases at J, with 14 bases between the two ends. The CDR3 runs to 16 residues. The CDR3 loop reads CASSPPVRGRHTEAFF. The CDR3 DNA is TGTGCCAGCTCACCACCGGTCAGGGGACGGCACACTGAAGCTTTCTTT.

This clonotype was recorded many times. The rearrangement joins TRBV20-1 to TRBJ2-7, with 10 bases identical to TRBD1. J was trimmed by 2 bases and V by 6 bases; bases with no gene match: 7. Germline values: CDR1 DFQATT, CDR2 SNEGSKA (reference sequence). The CDR3 consists of 14 residues. The CDR3 DNA reads TGCAGTGCCATCGGGGGGACAGGGGCCTACGAGCAGTACTTC. The encoded protein is CSAIGGTGAYEQYF.

There are many counts of this clonotype. The chain recombines TRBV28 with TRBJ2-1; 11 bases fit TRBD2. This CDR3 is built from 15 residues. J lost 6 bases, V lost 3 bases, and 4 bases had no gene match. Germline V lookup: CDR1 MDHEN, CDR2 SYDVKM. CDR3 nucleotide sequence: TGTGCCAGCAGTTTTAGCGGGAGGGCCTCCAATGAGCAGTTCTTC. Encoded protein: CASSFSGRASNEQFF. The entire variable domain, with the rest obtained from reference TRBV28 and TRBJ2-1, is as follows: DVKVTQSSRYLVKRTGEKVFLECVQDMDHENMFWYRQDPGLGLRLIYFSYDVKMKEKGDIPEGYSVSREKKERFSLILESASTNQTSMYLCASSFSGRASNEQFFGPGTRLTVL.

This clonotype was counted at least ten times. The rearrangement links TRBV13 to TRBJ2-7, with D unresolved. The CDR3 has 13 amino acids. The V and J ends lost 5 bases and 9 bases respectively, with 17 bases between them. Germline values: CDR1 PRHDT, CDR2 FYEKMQ (reference sequence). This CDR3 is CASSRRTAGGQYF. DNA for the CDR3: TGTGCCAGCAGCAGACGGACGGCAGGCGGGCAGTACTTC.

The chain employs TRBV5-1 and TRBJ2-1; 12 nucleotides match TRBD2. Looked up from germline, CDR1 is SGHRS and CDR2 is YFSETQ. V shed 3 bases and J 4 bases; nucleotides not matched to a gene: 8. The CDR3 is made up of 17 amino acids. The CDR3 DNA sequence: TGCGCCAGCAGCTGGAGTCGACTAGCGGGGGCTTACAATGAGCAGTTCTTC. Translation gives CASSWSRLAGAYNEQFF.

This clonotype was recorded at least ten times. The rearrangement uses TRBV7-2 and TRBJ2-3; no reliable D call. The V and J ends lost 8 bases and 7 bases respectively, with 10 bases between them. The CDR3 covers 11 residues. CDR1 and CDR2 from the germline V gene are SGHTA and FQGNSA. CDR3 loop: CASASGNTQYF. Written as DNA, the CDR3 is TGTGCCAGCGCATCCGGTAATACGCAGTATTTT.

In this sample, this clonotype turned up many times. The gene calls are TRBV30 and TRBJ2-3; TRBD1 agrees at 7 bases. Trimming removed 5 bases from V and 8 bases from J; junction bases left unmatched: 13. CDR1 is GTSNPN, CDR2 SVGIG, per germline (reference sequence). This CDR3 comprises 14 residues. The chain's CDR3 is CAWATGPLGSTQYF. In DNA, the CDR3 is TGTGCCTGGGCGACAGGGCCCTTGGGTAGTACGCAGTATTTT.

This clonotype was recorded many times. This rearrangement joins TRBV12-3 or TRBV12-4 to TRBJ1-2; a possible D gene is TRBD1 (5 bases). Deletions cut 3 bases from V and 1 base from J, with 9 bases between. The CDR3 spans 14 residues. CDR3 protein: CASSLGRGNYGYTF. The DNA for the CDR3 is TGTGCCAGCAGTTTGGGGAGGGGTAACTATGGCTACACCTTC.

This clonotype turned up a few times. The V gene is TRBV6-5, the J gene TRBJ2-7; TRBD1 is a possible D gene (6 bases). Germline values: CDR1 MNHEY, CDR2 SVGAGI. Trimming took off 2 bases at V and 1 base at J, with 9 bases between the two ends. The CDR3 totals 14 residues. The CDR3 reads CASSYRTESYEQYF. The CDR3 DNA reads as TGTGCCAGCAGTTACAGGACAGAGTCCTACGAGCAGTACTTC.

This clonotype was detected many times. The chain links TRBV28 to TRBJ2-3; 10 positions match TRBD2. Germline V gene lookup returns CDR1 MDHEN and CDR2 SYDVKM. This CDR3 is 15 amino acids long. J was trimmed by 4 bases and V by 10 bases; bases with no gene match: 11. CDR3 residues: CATPLLAGQADTQYF. CDR3 coding DNA: TGTGCCACCCCGTTACTAGCGGGACAGGCAGATACGCAGTATTTT.

V gene TRBV5-3 combines with J gene TRBJ1-3, with D perhaps matching TRBD1 (5 bases). TRBV5-3 is flagged as an ORF with uncertain function. V lost 8 bases and J 0 bases, leaving 9 bases between the germline ends. The CDR3 loop spans 13 amino acids. DNA of the CDR3: TGTGCCAGCGGTAGGGGCTCTGGAAACACCATATATTTT. Its translation is CASGRGSGNTIYF.

On this clonotype: With a far larger clone one base away, a read error is the likely cause. V is TRBV10-3 and J is TRBJ2-4; 8 positions agree with TRBD2. Per germline, CDR1 ENHRY and CDR2 SYGVKD. CDR3 length: 14 amino acids. The trim removed 3 bases at V and 13 bases at J, leaving 11 bases unmatched. The CDR3 sequence is CAISELAEGNEQYF. The CDR3 DNA reads TGTGCCATCAGTGAACTAGCGGAGGGGAATGAGCAGTACTTC.

This clonotype was detected many times. The chain links TRBV3-1 to TRBJ2-1, with D tentatively TRBD2 (5 bases). In germline, CDR1 is LGHDT, CDR2 YNNKEL (reference sequence). The CDR3 runs 15 residues. V shed 1 base and J shed 7 bases, with 14 bases lying between them. For the CDR3, the DNA is TGTGCCAGCAGCCAAGCGGGGTTCCTCGGGAATGAGCAGTTCTTC. Its translation: CASSQAGFLGNEQFF.

This chain uses TRBV12-3 or TRBV12-4 with TRBJ2-7; TRBD2 is a possible D gene (6 bases). This CDR3 spans 14 amino acids. Trimming shortened V by 7 bases and J by 0 bases, and 13 bases separated the two germline ends. CDR3 nucleotides: TGTGCCAGCAAGAGGGACTCGATCTCCTACGAGCAGTACTTC. It specifies CASKRDSISYEQYF.

In its sample, this clonotype was seen many times. The rearrangement uses TRBV5-1 and TRBJ2-3; 10 nucleotides line up with TRBD2. The CDR3 sequence is 18 residues long. V trimming: 4 bases; J trimming: 0 bases; junction bases outside the gene matches: 11. The germline V gene encodes CDR1 SGHRS and CDR2 YFSETQ. The DNA of the CDR3 is TGCGCCAGCAGCGCTGCCACTAGCGGGGTTACTAGCACAGATACGCAGTATTTT. This codes for CASSAATSGVTSTDTQYF.

This clonotype was found many times. J is TRBJ1-5 and V is TRBV15; TRBD1 might be the D (5 bases). The germline CDR1 and CDR2 sequences are LNHNV and YYDKDF (reference sequence). This CDR3 region has 14 residues. V lost 5 bases, J lost 2 bases, and 10 bases lay in between. The CDR3, as DNA: TGTGCCACCAGCGGGGGAAAGGGCAATCAGCCCCAGCATTTT. It is translated as CATSGGKGNQPQHF. Supplemented by reference TRBV15 and TRBJ1-5, the full variable domain reads DAMVIQNPRYQVTQFGKPVTLSCSQTLNHNVMYWYQQKSSQAPKLLFHYYDKDFNNEADTPDNFQSRRPNTSFCFLDIRSPGLGDTAMYLCATSGGKGNQPQHFGDGTRLSIL.

J is TRBJ2-1 and V is TRBV6-1; D is unclear. CDR1 is MNHNS, CDR2 SASEGT, per germline. CDR3 length: 15 amino acids. The V gene lost 1 base and the J gene lost 0 bases, with 7 bases spanning the gap. The DNA of the CDR3 is TGTGCCAGCAGTGAAGACCGATACTCCTACAATGAGCAGTTCTTC. It translates to CASSEDRYSYNEQFF.

This clonotype was picked up a small number of times. The CDR3 DNA reads as TGTGCCAGCAGCCGAGTTTACACTGAAGCTTTCTTT. The encoded protein is CASSRVYTEAFF. This chain uses TRBV6-6 with TRBJ1-1, with D hard to call. The V and J ends lost 6 bases and 3 bases respectively, with 8 bases between them. CDR3 length equals 12 residues. Germline-derived CDR1 and CDR2 are MNHNY and SVGAGI (reference sequence).

To note about this clonotype: Given a far larger clone just one base away, this is likely a sequencing read error. The CDR3 DNA reads as TGCGCCAGCAGCTTGTATCTAGCGGGACACGAGCAGTTCTTC. Its protein product is CASSLYLAGHEQFF. The chain combines TRBV5-1 with TRBJ2-1; 9 nucleotides line up with TRBD2. The CDR3 totals 14 residues. J lost 10 bases, V lost 1 base, and 6 bases had no gene match. Germline V gene sequence: CDR1 SGHRS, CDR2 YFSETQ.

This clonotype showed up many times. The chain is built from TRBV7-7 and TRBJ1-5, with no clear D. Looked up from germline, CDR1 is SSHAT and CDR2 is FNYEAQ (reference sequence). This CDR3 has 12 amino acids. V was shortened by 1 base and J by 7 bases, with 5 bases between the two germline ends. CDR3 in amino acids: CASSLVNQPQHF. CDR3 sequence (DNA): TGTGCCAGCAGCTTAGTAAACCAGCCCCAGCATTTT.

As for this clonotype: The DNA is left out, because the CDR3 cannot be placed on it with certainty; the CDR3 is given as TCRdb lists it. This CDR3 reads CSALLMGVEKLFFFF. The chain carries TRBV20-1 and TRBJ1-4; the table assigns TRBD1, which was not confirmed against the DNA. The CDR3 contains 15 residues when both ends are counted. Germline CDR1 reads DFQATT; CDR2 reads SNEGSKA (reference sequence).

With regard to this clonotype: This probably arose from a read error, given a far larger clone one base away. The chain has TRBV10-3 and TRBJ2-1, with 7 bases that match TRBD1. The CDR3 runs to 16 residues. Germline CDR1 ENHRY, CDR2 SYGVKD. Losses at the gene ends were 10 bases for V and 10 bases for J; bases not matched to a gene: 22. CDR3: CATRRDSYRVSGEQFF. CDR3 sequence (DNA): TGTGCCACGCGACGGGACAGCTATCGAGTAAGCGGCGAGCAGTTCTTC.

This clonotype was counted many times. The rearrangement uses TRBV24-1 and TRBJ2-1, with TRBD2 identical over 12 bases. CDR3 length: 16 amino acids. Per the germline V gene, CDR1 is KGHDR and CDR2 is SFDVKD. The V and J ends lost 3 bases and 9 bases, in that order; junction bases with no gene match: 8. The CDR3 DNA reads TGTGCCACCAGTGATCGCACTAGCGGGAGGAGTGTTGAGCAGTTCTTC. Its protein is CATSDRTSGRSVEQFF.

A note on this clonotype: A far larger clone is a single base away, which makes a read error likely. V usage is TRBV9 and J usage is TRBJ2-5, with TRBD2 matching over 11 bases. The junction had 13 bases not matched to a gene; V was cut back by 1 base and J by 11 bases. Germline V lookup: CDR1 SGDLS, CDR2 YYNGEE. The CDR3 is 16 amino acids. DNA for the CDR3: TGTGCCAGCAGCGTACTTACTAGCGGGAGTAGACATGAGCAGTACTTC. It encodes CASSVLTSGSRHEQYF. The full variable domain, its missing parts supplied by reference TRBV9 and TRBJ2-5, is DSGVTQTPKHLITATGQRVTLRCSPRSGDLSVYWYQQSLDQGLQFLIQYYNGEERAKGNILERFSAQQFPDLHSELNLSSLELGDSALYFCASSVLTSGSRHEQYFGPGTRLLVL.

V gene TRBV6-2 or TRBV6-3 combines with J gene TRBJ2-6; D is undetermined. CDR1 is MNHEY and CDR2 is SVGEGT in the germline V gene. Trimming cost V 2 bases and J 5 bases, with 10 bases left between them. The length of the CDR3 is 15 residues. In nucleotides, the CDR3 is TGTGCCAGCAGTTACGGGTCGGCACGGGCCAACGTCCTGACTTTC. Protein: CASSYGSARANVLTF.

This clonotype came up a few times. V and J are TRBV28 and TRBJ2-5; D is perhaps TRBD1 (5 bases). Germline assignment: CDR1 MDHEN and CDR2 SYDVKM. Trimming took off 4 bases at V and 5 bases at J, with 14 bases between the two ends. The CDR3 extends over 14 amino acids. The DNA for the CDR3 is TGTGCCAGCAGTTCGCCAGGGATTGCGGAGACCCAGTACTTC. It codes for CASSSPGIAETQYF.

This clonotype appeared a single time. A far larger clone lies a single base away; this is likely a read error. The gene calls are TRBV7-3 and TRBJ2-7; D possibly corresponds to TRBD2 (6 bases). Germline V lookup: CDR1 SGHTA, CDR2 FQGTGA. The CDR3 totals 15 residues. V was trimmed by 5 bases and J by 7 bases, leaving 21 bases between them. The CDR3 here is CASSRLGSGLDEQYF. The CDR3 DNA reads TGTGCCAGCAGCCGACTAGGCTCAGGGTTGGATGAGCAGTACTTC.

This clonotype came up many times. This sequence joins TRBV30 and TRBJ1-2; D is uncertain. This CDR3 has 11 amino acids. Per the germline V gene, CDR1 is GTSNPN and CDR2 is SVGIG (reference sequence). Trimming left V 2 bases short and J 8 bases short, with 9 bases between. This CDR3 is CAWSPPGGYTF. The CDR3 region has the DNA TGTGCCTGGAGTCCACCAGGAGGCTACACCTTC.

The CDR3 spells CSARSASSYEQYF. As DNA, the CDR3 is TGCAGTGCTAGATCTGCCAGCTCCTACGAGCAGTACTTC. The chain couples TRBV20-1 to TRBJ2-7; D gene uncertain. V lost 2 bases, J lost 0 bases, and 8 bases lay in between. Germline V CDR1 and CDR2: DFQATT, SNEGSKA (reference sequence). This CDR3 is built from 13 residues.

This clonotype was found many times. J is TRBJ1-2 and V is TRBV30; D is uncertain. CDR1 and CDR2 from the germline V gene are GTSNPN and SVGIG (reference sequence). The CDR3 runs to 13 residues. The V end lost 2 bases, the J end lost 2 bases, and 9 bases lay between the germline ends. CDR3 sequence (DNA): TGTGCCTGGAGTCGAGAAGGGAACTATGGCTACACCTTC. Translation: CAWSREGNYGYTF.

This clonotype has a handful of counts. The chain links TRBV28 to TRBJ2-3; D perhaps matches TRBD1 (6 bases). CDR3 size: 14 residues. V was cut by 11 bases and J by 0 bases, with 15 bases left in between. Per germline, CDR1 MDHEN and CDR2 SYDVKM. The DNA of the CDR3 is TGTGCCGGGGGCGGCAGGGGTAGCACAGATACGCAGTATTTT. Translated, it gives CAGGGRGSTDTQYF.